This T cell receptor (beta chain) was documented in a study of T cell responses to AZD1222 COVID-19 vaccine. Study conclusions and caveats: Among the donors, most were white British and more were female, and clonal diversity was possibly underestimated.

This clone was detected once. Its antigen is still unknown. TCRdb's copy holds only in-frame clones and misses some; the assay was immunoSEQ multiplex PCR. The sample consists of 200,000 to 300,000 clones, more than 80% of them appearing once. Per the germline V gene, CDR1 is SGDLS and CDR2 is YYNGEE. The length of the CDR3 is 15 residues. The V segment lost 0 bases and the J segment 10 bases; nucleotides outside the gene matches: 2. V gene TRBV9 combines with J gene TRBJ1-6, with TRBD1 matching over 12 bases. Sequenced material: peripheral blood, taken on day 0 of AZD1222 vaccination. The clonotype comes from an adult in good health. The CDR3 bases are TGTGCCAGCAGCGTAGCCGGGACAGGGGGCTCACCCCTCCACTTT. This sequence encodes CASSVAGTGGSPLHF. Supplemented by reference TRBV9 and TRBJ1-6, the full variable domain reads DSGVTQTPKHLITATGQRVTLRCSPRSGDLSVYWYQQSLDQGLQFLIQYYNGEERAKGNILERFSAQQFPDLHSELNLSSLELGDSALYFCASSVAGTGGSPLHFGNGTRLTVT.